The sequence of this T cell receptor beta chain was determined in a study of vaccination and CD4 T cells after COVID-19. Turning to the study itself: Convalescent donors: six male, four female; seven Caucasian, two Asian, one multiracial, two Hispanic. Stimulation used overlapping spike peptides from SARS-CoV-2, HCoV-NL63, HCoV-OC43 and HCoV-229E.

The treatment: approximately 9-day PBMC culture with coronavirus spike peptide pools or control peptides (ViraFEST assay). T cells were expanded with peptide pools, and expanded clonotypes were identified by TCR sequencing. Researchers reported culturing 2 million or so PBMCs per well with approximately 10 IU/ml IL-2 and approximately 9.4 ug/ml peptide pools. At the Johns Hopkins FTIC core, DNA taken from cultured CD4+ T cells was sequenced by way of the Oncomine TCR Beta short-read assay. TCRdb passed the PCR reads through MiXCR, listing each CDR3 protein once. This sample has approximately 20,000 distinct CDR3 sequences, with 31% found just once. The ends were cut back, 7 bases at V and 5 bases at J, with 14 bases in the middle. The CDR3 sequence is 13 residues long. This clonotype was recorded once. What it recognizes is unknown.

Sequenced material: cultured CD4+ T cells from blood. The receptor was isolated from a human donor with COVID-19. This rearrangement joins TRBV12-3 or TRBV12-4 to TRBJ1-1, with D perhaps TRBD1 (6 bases). Written as DNA, the CDR3 is TGTGCCAGCACAACCAGGGGCGGAACTGAAGCTTTCTTT. Its protein product is CASTTRGGTEAFF.